This T cell receptor (beta chain) is drawn from a study of immune cell composition in non-small cell lung cancer. On the study more broadly: Lung adenocarcinoma or squamous carcinoma made up most tumours.

Points on this clone: The antigen remains undetermined.

This CDR3 is built from 15 residues. The V end was cut by 5 bases, the J end by 1 base, with 14 bases between. In germline, CDR1 is SEHNR, CDR2 FQNEAQ (reference sequence). General study results and limits: Clones >0.5% enriched in tumour were rarer in adenocarcinoma (around 35%) than squamous (approximately 80%). Lung adenocarcinomas had lower top 10 clone scores and clonality than squamous tumours.

TCRdb's table, derived via immunoSEQ multiplex PCR, lists solely in-frame clones and lacks some. The table shows about 11,000 clones, with over 55% occurring only once. The sequenced sample consisted of lung tumor tissue. This sequence was found in a human donor with non-small cell lung cancer. The chain couples TRBV7-9 to TRBJ1-1, with D tentatively TRBD1 (5 bases). CDR3 residues: CASSRPRVANTEAFF. The CDR3 nucleotides read TGTGCCAGCAGCCGTCCCAGGGTTGCGAACACTGAAGCTTTCTTT. The full variable domain, rest sourced from reference TRBV7-9 and TRBJ1-1, is DTGVSQNPRHKITKRGQNVTFRCDPISEHNRLYWYRQTLGQGPEFLTYFQNEAQLEKSRLLSDRFSAERPKGSFSTLEIQRTEQGDSAMYLCASSRPRVANTEAFFGQGTRLTVV.